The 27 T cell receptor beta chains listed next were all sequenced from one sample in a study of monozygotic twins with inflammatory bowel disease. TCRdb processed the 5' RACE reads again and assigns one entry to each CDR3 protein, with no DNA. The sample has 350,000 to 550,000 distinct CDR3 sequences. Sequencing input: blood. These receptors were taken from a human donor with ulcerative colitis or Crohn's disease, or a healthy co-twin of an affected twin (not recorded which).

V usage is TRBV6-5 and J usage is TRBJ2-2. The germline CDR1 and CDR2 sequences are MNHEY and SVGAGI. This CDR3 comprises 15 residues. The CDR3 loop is CASSYTTSGTGELFF.

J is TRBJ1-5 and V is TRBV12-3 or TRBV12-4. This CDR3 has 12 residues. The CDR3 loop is CATSVDHQPQHF.

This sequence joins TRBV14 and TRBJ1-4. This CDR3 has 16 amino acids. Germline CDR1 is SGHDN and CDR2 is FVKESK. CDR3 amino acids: CASSQDQGILHEKLFF.

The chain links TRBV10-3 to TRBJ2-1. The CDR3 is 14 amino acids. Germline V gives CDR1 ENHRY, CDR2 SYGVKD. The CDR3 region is CAISASSSYNEQFF.

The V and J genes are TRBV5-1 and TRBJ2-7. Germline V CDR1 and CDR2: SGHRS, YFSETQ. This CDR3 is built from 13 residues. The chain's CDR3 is CASSLSASAEQYF. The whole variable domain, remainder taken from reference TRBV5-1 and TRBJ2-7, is KAGVTQTPRYLIKTRGQQVTLSCSPISGHRSVSWYQQTPGQGLQFLFEYFSETQRNKGNFPGRFSGRQFSNSRSEMNVSTLELGDSALYLCASSLSASAEQYFGPGTRLTVT.

The CDR3 loop is CASSLVLGKRETQYF. The gene calls are TRBV5-1 and TRBJ2-5; the TCRdb D gene call, TRBD2, has no DNA to confirm it. CDR3 size: 15 residues. Germline CDR1 is SGHRS and CDR2 is YFSETQ. Filled out from reference TRBV5-1 and TRBJ2-5, the complete variable domain reads KAGVTQTPRYLIKTRGQQVTLSCSPISGHRSVSWYQQTPGQGLQFLFEYFSETQRNKGNFPGRFSGRQFSNSRSEMNVSTLELGDSALYLCASSLVLGKRETQYFGPGTRLLVL.

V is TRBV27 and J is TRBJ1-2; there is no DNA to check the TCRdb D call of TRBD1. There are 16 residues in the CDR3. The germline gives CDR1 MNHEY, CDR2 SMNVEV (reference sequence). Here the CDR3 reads CASSPGKGGRGYGYTF.

CDR3 in amino acids: CASSRPRLAGPSSGSGELFF. The chain is built from TRBV3-1 and TRBJ2-2; TCRdb selects TRBD2, and the lack of DNA leaves this call unchecked. Germline V gene sequence: CDR1 LGHDT, CDR2 YNNKEL (reference sequence). CDR3 size: 20 residues.

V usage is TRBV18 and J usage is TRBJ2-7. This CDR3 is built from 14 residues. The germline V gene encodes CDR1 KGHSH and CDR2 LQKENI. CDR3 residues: CASSPKQGSYEQYF.

CDR3 sequence reads: CASSGGFVYNEQFF. The rearrangement joins TRBV18 to TRBJ2-1; the D call from TCRdb, TRBD1, cannot be confirmed without DNA. This CDR3 has 14 amino acids. CDR1 is KGHSH and CDR2 is LQKENI in the germline V gene. Full variable domain (missing parts from reference TRBV18 and TRBJ2-1): NAGVMQNPRHLVRRRGQEARLRCSPMKGHSHVYWYRQLPEEGLKFMVYLQKENIIDESGMPKERFSAEFPKEGPSILRIQQVVRGDSAAYFCASSGGFVYNEQFFGPGTRLTVL.

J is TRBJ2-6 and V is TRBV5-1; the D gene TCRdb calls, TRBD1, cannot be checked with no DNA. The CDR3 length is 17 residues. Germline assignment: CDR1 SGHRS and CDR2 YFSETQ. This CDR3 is CASSLEFRGPGANVLTF.

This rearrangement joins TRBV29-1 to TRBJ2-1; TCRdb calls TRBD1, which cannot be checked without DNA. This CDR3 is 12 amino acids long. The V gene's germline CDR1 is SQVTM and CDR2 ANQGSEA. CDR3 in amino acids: CSGAGIYSEQFF.

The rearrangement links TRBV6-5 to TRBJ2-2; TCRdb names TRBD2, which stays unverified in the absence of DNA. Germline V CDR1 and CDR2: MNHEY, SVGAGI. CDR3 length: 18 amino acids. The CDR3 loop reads CASSYQAGWGVGTGELFF.

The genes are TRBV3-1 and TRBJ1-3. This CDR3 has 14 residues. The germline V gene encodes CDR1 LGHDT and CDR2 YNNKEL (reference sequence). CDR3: CASSPAGRWSTIYF.

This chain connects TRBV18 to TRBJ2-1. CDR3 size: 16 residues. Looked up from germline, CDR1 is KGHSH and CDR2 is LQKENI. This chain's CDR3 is CASSPNAAGSYNEQFF.

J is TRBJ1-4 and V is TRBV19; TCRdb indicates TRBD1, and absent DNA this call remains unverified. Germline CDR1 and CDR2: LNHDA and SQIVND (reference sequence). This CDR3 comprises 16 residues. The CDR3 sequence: CASNTPGQGFNEKLFF.

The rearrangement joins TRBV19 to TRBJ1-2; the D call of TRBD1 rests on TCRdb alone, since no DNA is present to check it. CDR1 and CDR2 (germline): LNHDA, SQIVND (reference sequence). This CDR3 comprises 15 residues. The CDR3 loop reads CASIPETGPPYGYTF.

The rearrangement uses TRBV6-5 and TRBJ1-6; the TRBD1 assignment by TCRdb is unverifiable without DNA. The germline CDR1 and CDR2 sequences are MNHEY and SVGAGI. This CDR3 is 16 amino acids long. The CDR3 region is CASSFQRDAYNSPLHF.

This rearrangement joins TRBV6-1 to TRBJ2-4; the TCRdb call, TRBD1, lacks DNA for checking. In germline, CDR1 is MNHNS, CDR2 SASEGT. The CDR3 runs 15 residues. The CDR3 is CASSRQGGGKNIQYF.

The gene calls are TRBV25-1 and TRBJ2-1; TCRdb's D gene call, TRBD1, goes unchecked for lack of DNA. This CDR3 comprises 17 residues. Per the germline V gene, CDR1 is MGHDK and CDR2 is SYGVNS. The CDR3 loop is CASSPLSGTGGYNEQFF. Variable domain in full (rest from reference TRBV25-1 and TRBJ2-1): EADIYQTPRYLVIGTGKKITLECSQTMGHDKMYWYQQDPGMELHLIHYSYGVNSTEKGDLSSESTVSRIRTEHFPLTLESARPSHTSQYLCASSPLSGTGGYNEQFFGPGTRLTVL.

The chain's CDR3 is CASSPDDVTSTDTQYF. The V call is TRBV18, the J call TRBJ2-3. The CDR3 contains 16 residues. Germline CDR1 reads KGHSH; CDR2 reads LQKENI. Using reference TRBV18 and TRBJ2-3 for the parts outside the CDR3, the full variable domain is NAGVMQNPRHLVRRRGQEARLRCSPMKGHSHVYWYRQLPEEGLKFMVYLQKENIIDESGMPKERFSAEFPKEGPSILRIQQVVRGDSAAYFCASSPDDVTSTDTQYFGPGTRLTVL.

Here the CDR3 reads CASSLETWTNTEAFF. V is TRBV5-6 and J is TRBJ1-1. The CDR3 runs to 15 residues. CDR1 is SGHDT and CDR2 is YYEEEE in the germline V gene.

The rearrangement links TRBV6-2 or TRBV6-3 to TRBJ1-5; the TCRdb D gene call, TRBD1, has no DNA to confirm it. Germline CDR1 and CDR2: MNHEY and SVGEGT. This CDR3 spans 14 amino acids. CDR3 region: CASSGGPGNQPQHF.

CDR3 residues: CASRSTGTGNTGELFF. The gene calls are TRBV5-1 and TRBJ2-2; there is no DNA to check the TCRdb D call of TRBD1. Germline values: CDR1 SGHRS, CDR2 YFSETQ. The CDR3 length is 16 residues.

The CDR3 protein is CASSLGGLSGETQYF. V usage is TRBV7-8 and J usage is TRBJ2-5; TCRdb proposes TRBD2, but this gene call is untestable without DNA. CDR3 length: 15 amino acids. Germline CDR1 and CDR2: SGHVS and FQNEAQ.

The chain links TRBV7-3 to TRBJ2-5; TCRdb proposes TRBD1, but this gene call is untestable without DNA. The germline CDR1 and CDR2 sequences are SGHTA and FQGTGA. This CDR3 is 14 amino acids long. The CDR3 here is CASSPRDSQETQYF.

The CDR3 is CSVEGQGAWEQYF. This chain uses TRBV29-1 with TRBJ2-7; the D call from TCRdb, TRBD1, cannot be confirmed without DNA. This CDR3 has 13 residues. CDR1 and CDR2 (germline): SQVTM, ANQGSEA.